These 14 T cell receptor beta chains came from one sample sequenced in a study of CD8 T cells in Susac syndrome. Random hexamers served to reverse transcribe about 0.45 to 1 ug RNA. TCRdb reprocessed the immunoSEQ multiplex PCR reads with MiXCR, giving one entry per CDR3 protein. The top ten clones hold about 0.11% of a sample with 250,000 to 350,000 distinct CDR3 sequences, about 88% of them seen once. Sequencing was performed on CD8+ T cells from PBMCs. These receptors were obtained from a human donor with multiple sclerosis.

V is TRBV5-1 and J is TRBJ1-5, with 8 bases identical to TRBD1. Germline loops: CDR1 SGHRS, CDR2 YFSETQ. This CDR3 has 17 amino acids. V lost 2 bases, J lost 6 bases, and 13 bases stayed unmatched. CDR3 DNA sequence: TGCGCCAGCAGCTTAGGTCCGACAGGGGATGGGTTTCAGCCCCAGCATTTT. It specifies CASSLGPTGDGFQPQHF.

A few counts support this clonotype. The CDR3 protein is CASSLEGNSYNEQFF. CDR3 DNA: TGTGCCAGCAGTTTAGAGGGCAATTCCTACAATGAGCAGTTCTTC. This rearrangement joins TRBV28 to TRBJ2-1; TRBD2 is a possible D gene (5 bases). From germline, CDR1 is MDHEN and CDR2 SYDVKM. This CDR3 region has 15 residues. Deletions cut 2 bases from V and 1 base from J, with 9 bases between.

The CDR3 loop reads CASSLIPERADTQYF. Written as DNA, the CDR3 is TGTGCCAGCAGTTTAATCCCCGAGAGGGCGGATACGCAGTATTTT. The chain uses TRBV27 and TRBJ2-3; D perhaps matches TRBD2 (5 bases). This CDR3 contains 15 residues. Trimming took off 2 bases at V and 6 bases at J, with 15 bases between the two ends. The germline V gene has CDR1 MNHEY and CDR2 SMNVEV (reference sequence).

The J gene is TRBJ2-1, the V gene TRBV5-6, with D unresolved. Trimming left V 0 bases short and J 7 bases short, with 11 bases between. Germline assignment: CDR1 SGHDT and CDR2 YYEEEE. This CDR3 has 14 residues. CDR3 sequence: CASSLGWGYNEQFF. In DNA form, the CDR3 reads TGTGCCAGCAGCTTGGGTTGGGGTTATAATGAGCAGTTCTTC.

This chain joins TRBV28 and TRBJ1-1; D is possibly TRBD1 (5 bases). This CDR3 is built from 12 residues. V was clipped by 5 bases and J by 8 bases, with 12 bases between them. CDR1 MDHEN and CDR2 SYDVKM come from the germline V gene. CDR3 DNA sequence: TGTGCCAGCAGTCTAGAGGGACCAGAAGCTTTCTTT. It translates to CASSLEGPEAFF.

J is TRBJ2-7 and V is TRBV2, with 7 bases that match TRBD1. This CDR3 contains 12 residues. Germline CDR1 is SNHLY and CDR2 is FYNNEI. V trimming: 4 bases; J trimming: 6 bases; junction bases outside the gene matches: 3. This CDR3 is CASSGRQGEQYF. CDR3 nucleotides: TGTGCCAGCAGTGGAAGACAGGGCGAGCAGTACTTC. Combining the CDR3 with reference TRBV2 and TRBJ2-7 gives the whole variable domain EPEVTQTPSHQVTQMGQEVILRCVPISNHLYFYWYRQILGQKVEFLVSFYNNEISEKSEIFDDQFSVERPDGSNFTLKIRSTKLEDSAMYFCASSGRQGEQYFGPGTRLTVT.

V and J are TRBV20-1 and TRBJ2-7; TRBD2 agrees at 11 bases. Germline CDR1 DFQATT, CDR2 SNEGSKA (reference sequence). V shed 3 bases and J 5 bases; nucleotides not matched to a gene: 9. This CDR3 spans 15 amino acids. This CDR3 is CSASSVAGGPNEQYF. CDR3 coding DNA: TGCAGTGCTAGTTCCGTAGCGGGAGGGCCCAACGAGCAGTACTTC.

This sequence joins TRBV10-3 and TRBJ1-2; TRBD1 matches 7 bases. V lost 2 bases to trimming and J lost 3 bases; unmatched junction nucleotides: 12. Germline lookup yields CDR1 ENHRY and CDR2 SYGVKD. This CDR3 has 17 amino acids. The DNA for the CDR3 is TGTGCCATCAGTGAGACTGGTTCAACAGGGGCTTACTATGGCTACACCTTC. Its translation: CAISETGSTGAYYGYTF.

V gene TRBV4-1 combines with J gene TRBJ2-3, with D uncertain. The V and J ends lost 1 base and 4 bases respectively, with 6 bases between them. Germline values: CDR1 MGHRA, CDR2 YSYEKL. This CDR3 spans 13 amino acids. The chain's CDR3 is CASSQGEADTQYF. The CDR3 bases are TGCGCCAGCAGCCAAGGAGAGGCAGATACGCAGTATTTT.

DNA for the CDR3: TGCAGTGCTAGAGATCTGGGGACAGGGGTAACGGAGTTCTTC. It encodes CSARDLGTGVTEFF. V usage is TRBV20-1 and J usage is TRBJ2-1; TRBD1 aligns across 10 bases. V was pared by 0 bases and J by 14 bases, with 10 bases of the junction left unmatched. CDR3 size: 14 residues. CDR1 is DFQATT and CDR2 is SNEGSKA in the germline V gene (reference sequence).

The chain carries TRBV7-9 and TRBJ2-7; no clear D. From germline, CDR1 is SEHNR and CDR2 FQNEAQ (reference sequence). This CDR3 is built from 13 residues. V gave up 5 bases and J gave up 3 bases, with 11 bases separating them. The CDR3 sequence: CASSPKALYEQYF. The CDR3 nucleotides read TGTGCCAGCAGCCCCAAGGCCCTCTACGAGCAGTACTTC.

For the CDR3, the DNA is TGTGCCACCTCCGGGACAACCCCCTACGAGCAGTACTTC. Its translation: CATSGTTPYEQYF. The chain combines TRBV27 with TRBJ2-7, with D perhaps TRBD1 (6 bases). V lost 10 bases, J lost 2 bases, and 15 bases lay in between. From germline, CDR1 is MNHEY and CDR2 SMNVEV (reference sequence). The CDR3 is made up of 13 amino acids.

The CDR3 sequence: CASRGGYGAYEQYF. DNA of the CDR3: TGTGCCAGCAGAGGGGGCTACGGGGCCTACGAGCAGTACTTC. The V call is TRBV2, the J call TRBJ2-7, with 7 bases lining up with TRBD1. The CDR3 loop spans 14 amino acids. Germline lookup yields CDR1 SNHLY and CDR2 FYNNEI. After removal of 6 bases from V and 2 bases from J, the junction contained 7 bases not matched to a gene. Using reference TRBV2 and TRBJ2-7 for the parts outside the CDR3, the full variable domain is EPEVTQTPSHQVTQMGQEVILRCVPISNHLYFYWYRQILGQKVEFLVSFYNNEISEKSEIFDDQFSVERPDGSNFTLKIRSTKLEDSAMYFCASRGGYGAYEQYFGPGTRLTVT.

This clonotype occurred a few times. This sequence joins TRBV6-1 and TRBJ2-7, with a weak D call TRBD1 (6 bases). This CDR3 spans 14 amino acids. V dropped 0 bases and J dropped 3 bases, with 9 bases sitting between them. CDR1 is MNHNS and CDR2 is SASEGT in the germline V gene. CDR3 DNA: TGTGCCAGCAGTGAAGCGCCACAGGGCTACGAGCAGTACTTC. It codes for CASSEAPQGYEQYF.